One sample yielded the 20 T cell receptor beta chains listed below, sequenced in a study of persistence of HIV-infected CD4 T cells. The libraries were made with immunoSEQ version 4 in survey mode. Generated by immunoSEQ multiplex PCR, the TCRdb table keeps only in-frame clones and is missing some. The profile covers approximately 34,000 clones, with roughly 82% appearing a single time and roughly 18% taken by the ten largest. The stimulus was an HIV-1 Gag 15-mer peptide pool, around 1.1 ug/peptide/mL. Sorted nonresponding memory CD4+ T cells were CD40L-negative, CD69-negative, CD45RO-high. No antigen is known for these receptors. Sequenced material: CD4+ T cells sorted from PBMCs after approximately 19-hour stimulation, taken from a patient who received antiretroviral therapy. The receptors shown here come from an adult woman with HIV who was CMV-seropositive.

The V and J genes are TRBV2 and TRBJ1-4; the D gene is possibly TRBD1 (5 bases). Germline values: CDR1 SNHLY, CDR2 FYNNEI. There are 15 residues in the CDR3. Trimming pared 3 bases from V and 4 bases from J, leaving 12 bases between. The CDR3 nucleotides read TGTGCCAGCAGTGAGGGGGGATTGAATAATGAAAAACTGTTTTTT. Translated: CASSEGGLNNEKLFF.

V usage is TRBV3-1 (or the pseudogene TRBV3-2) and J usage is TRBJ2-2; D call uncertain. Between the trimmed V and J ends, which lost 3 bases and 6 bases, there was a span of 14 bases. The CDR3 runs 15 residues. Germline V gene data show CDR1 as LGHDT and CDR2 as YNNKEL (reference sequence). The CDR3 nucleotides read TGTGCCAGCAGCCAGGGCTATAGGGCCCCCGGGGAGCTGTTTTTT. As protein: CASSQGYRAPGELFF.

The V call is TRBV21-1, the J call TRBJ2-2; the tabulated D call, TRBD2, remains unverified against the DNA. TRBV21-1 is designated a pseudogene. This CDR3 has 17 amino acids. The CDR3 DNA reads TGTGCCAGCAGCAAAGGGGGAGCGGGAGGGCCGGCCGGGGAGCTGTTTTTT. Protein sequence: CASSKGGAGGPAGELFF.

The rearrangement uses TRBV7-3 and TRBJ2-1; 10 positions agree with TRBD2. With V trimmed by 5 bases and J by 3 bases, 13 bases remained unmatched. Germline V gene sequence: CDR1 SGHTA, CDR2 FQGTGA. The CDR3 length is 18 residues. CDR3 in amino acids: CASSLQKLAGGGYNEQFF. The CDR3, as DNA: TGTGCCAGCAGCCTACAAAAATTAGCGGGAGGCGGCTACAATGAGCAGTTCTTC.

The rearrangement links TRBV29-1 to TRBJ1-5; TRBD1 matches 10 bases. The CDR3 is 14 residues long. CDR1 is SQVTM, CDR2 ANQGSEA, per germline. V lost 4 bases to trimming and J lost 5 bases; unmatched junction nucleotides: 5. For the CDR3, the DNA is TGCAGCGTTGGACAGGGGGCGGGGGATCAGCCCCAGCATTTT. Translated, it gives CSVGQGAGDQPQHF.

V usage is TRBV7-8 and J usage is TRBJ2-6; tentative D call: TRBD1 (6 bases). Germline V gives CDR1 SGHVS, CDR2 FQNEAQ. V gave up 6 bases and J gave up 2 bases, with 11 bases separating them. CDR3 length: 15 amino acids. CDR3 residues: CASSTQGPGANVLTF. The CDR3 nucleotides read TGTGCCAGCAGTACACAGGGACCTGGGGCCAACGTCCTGACTTTC.

CDR3 sequence (DNA): TGTGCCAGCGGAAAAGGGAACACTGAAGCTTTCTTT. It is translated as CASGKGNTEAFF. This chain uses TRBV2 with TRBJ1-1; D uncertain. Per germline, CDR1 SNHLY and CDR2 FYNNEI. V lost 8 bases and J 1 base, leaving 8 bases between the germline ends. The CDR3 loop spans 12 amino acids.

A remark on this clone: This specimen includes other DNA sequences encoding the same CDR3. The CDR3 region has the DNA TGTGCCAGCAGTCCCCGGGGGGGTAGCACAGATACGCAGTATTTT. Amino acids: CASSPRGGSTDTQYF. The chain couples TRBV25-1 to TRBJ2-3, with 8 bases fitting TRBD2. Unmatched junction bases numbered 4, after V lost 5 bases and J lost 0 bases. This CDR3 has 15 residues. Germline values: CDR1 MGHDK, CDR2 SYGVNS.

V is TRBV9 and J is TRBJ1-3, with no clear D. Germline V gene data show CDR1 as SGDLS and CDR2 as YYNGEE. The CDR3 runs to 12 residues. The ends were cut back, 4 bases at V and 4 bases at J, with 6 bases in the middle. In DNA, the CDR3 is TGTGCCAGCAGCCCACAAGGAAACACCATATATTTT. Residues: CASSPQGNTIYF.

The chain recombines TRBV9 with TRBJ2-4; tentatively, D is TRBD2 (6 bases). V was cut by 0 bases and J by 5 bases, with 15 bases left in between. This CDR3 region has 16 residues. The germline gives CDR1 SGDLS, CDR2 YYNGEE. The CDR3 DNA reads as TGTGCCAGCAGCGTAGGACCGACTAGACAGCAAAACATTCAGTACTTC. Amino acids: CASSVGPTRQQNIQYF.

The count of this clone is one. The V and J genes are TRBV11-3 and TRBJ1-2; tentative D call: TRBD1 (5 bases). Trimming pared 0 bases from V and 4 bases from J, leaving 9 bases between. From germline, CDR1 is SGHNT and CDR2 YENEEA. This CDR3 has 14 residues. The CDR3 DNA follows: TGTGCCAGCAGCTTAGAGGGGACTTTCTATGGCTACACCTTC. Translated, it gives CASSLEGTFYGYTF.

Only one count was recorded for this clone. The chain has TRBV4-2 and TRBJ2-5, with TRBD2 identical over 8 bases. After removal of 0 bases from V and 5 bases from J, the junction contained 14 bases not matched to a gene. Germline assignment: CDR1 LGHNA and CDR2 YNFKEQ. The CDR3 runs to 18 residues. The CDR3 loop reads CASSQDRGGYSRKETQYF. In nucleotides, the CDR3 is TGTGCCAGCAGCCAAGACCGGGGGGGGTACTCGAGGAAGGAGACCCAGTACTTC.

The CDR3 here is CASSSRDRAYNEQFF. The CDR3 nucleotides are TGTGCCAGCAGTTCCAGGGACAGGGCATACAATGAGCAGTTCTTC. The chain combines TRBV6-2 or TRBV6-3 with TRBJ2-1; the match to TRBD1 covers 9 bases. Trimming cost V 4 bases and J 4 bases; bases outside gene matches: 5. Germline lookup yields CDR1 MNHEY and CDR2 SVGEGT. CDR3 length: 15 amino acids.

The chain combines TRBV5-1 with TRBJ1-2, with a possible D match to TRBD1 (5 bases). This CDR3 has 14 amino acids. The V gene's germline CDR1 is SGHRS and CDR2 YFSETQ. V was cut by 3 bases and J by 0 bases, with 9 bases left in between. The CDR3 DNA reads TGCGCCAGCAGCTGGGGGGAAACTAACTATGGCTACACCTTC. As protein: CASSWGETNYGYTF.

The chain combines TRBV4-3 with TRBJ1-6; weak D call: TRBD1 (6 bases). V was pared by 0 bases and J by 8 bases, with 11 bases between. The germline V gene has CDR1 LGHNA and CDR2 YSLEER. The CDR3 sequence is 15 residues long. The CDR3, as DNA: TGCGCCAGCAGCCAAGAGGAACAGGGTTATTCACCCCTCCACTTT. It codes for CASSQEEQGYSPLHF.

The chain combines TRBV7-2 with TRBJ1-5; TRBD1 is a possible D gene (5 bases). Trimming pared 0 bases from V and 2 bases from J, leaving 5 bases between. The length of the CDR3 is 14 residues. Germline V gene lookup returns CDR1 SGHTA and CDR2 FQGNSA. The CDR3 DNA reads TGTGCCAGCAGCTTAGCAGGGGGCAATCAGCCCCAGCATTTT. The encoded protein is CASSLAGGNQPQHF.

The V gene is TRBV24-1, the J gene TRBJ2-2, with 7 bases aligning to TRBD1. The CDR3 consists of 17 residues. The V gene's germline CDR1 is KGHDR and CDR2 SFDVKD. The trim removed 3 bases at V and 4 bases at J, leaving 10 bases unmatched. The CDR3 DNA follows: TGTGCCACCAGTGATCCAACCCGACAGGGTAGCACCGGGGAGCTGTTTTTT. Translating it yields CATSDPTRQGSTGELFF.

The chain has TRBV2 and TRBJ2-5; 8 nucleotides align to TRBD2. V shed 6 bases, J shed 5 bases, and the junction held 8 bases outside the gene matches. Germline V CDR1 and CDR2: SNHLY, FYNNEI. The CDR3 sequence is 14 residues long. The CDR3 DNA sequence: TGTGCCAGCAGAAACGGGAGGGTGGGGGAGACCCAGTACTTC. Protein product: CASRNGRVGETQYF.

The chain recombines TRBV7-6 with TRBJ1-1; possible D gene TRBD1, 5 bases. Germline V gives CDR1 SGHVS, CDR2 FNYEAQ. The CDR3 totals 16 residues. The ends were cut back, 1 base at V and 1 base at J, with 13 bases in the middle. The CDR3 region is CASSLVGAGTNTEAFF. CDR3 in DNA: TGTGCCAGCAGCTTAGTTGGGGCTGGTACGAACACTGAAGCTTTCTTT.

This chain uses TRBV5-1 with TRBJ2-7; the match to TRBD1 covers 9 bases. The CDR3 length is 14 residues. Losses at the gene ends were 7 bases for V and 4 bases for J; bases not matched to a gene: 9. Germline V gene lookup returns CDR1 SGHRS and CDR2 YFSETQ. The CDR3 DNA follows: TGCGCCAGCTACCGGGACAGGGATGCATACGAGCAGTACTTC. It specifies CASYRDRDAYEQYF.